The rows below give T cell receptor beta chains drawn from one sample of a study of Ad26.COV2.S vaccination and SARS-CoV-2 variants. Sequencing was performed with immunoSEQ multiplex PCR; in TCRdb, only in-frame clones are kept and a portion is missing. The data contain 410,000 or so clones, 75% to 95% of them singletons. The sample was peripheral blood, taken in a trial of Ad26.COV2.S vaccine versus placebo. Every receptor here comes from a person between 18 and 60 years old who received the Ad26.COV2.S COVID-19 vaccine or a placebo. Each CDR3 is given with its conserved first and last residue. A D gene is named only where the DNA matches it firmly. Not every row has a clone size; where given, it reads once, few, many or a size class.

cdr3_aa cdr3_nt j_call v_call d_call clone_size
CASRPLTSANSYEQYF TGTGCCAGCAGGCCTCTTACTAGCGCAAACTCCTACGAGCAGTACTTC TRBJ2-7 TRBV6-2/TRBV6-3 TRBD2 -
CASSQYSGRGPDTQYF TGTGCCAGCAGCCAATATAGCGGGAGGGGCCCAGATACGCAGTATTTT TRBJ2-3 TRBV6-2/TRBV6-3 TRBD2 few
CAMRGGSSGRITYEQYF TGTGCCATGAGGGGGGGATCGAGCGGGAGGATCACCTACGAGCAGTACTTC TRBJ2-7 TRBV21-1 - -
CASSRGQSTDTQYF TGTGCCAGCAGCAGGGGGCAAAGCACAGATACGCAGTATTTT TRBJ2-3 TRBV6-5 TRBD1 -
CATRSRDSRKFTGELFF TGTGCCACCAGGTCCCGGGACTCCCGGAAGTTCACCGGGGAGCTGTTTTTT TRBJ2-2 TRBV15 - -
CASSSQTEYQETQYF TGTGCCAGCAGCAGCCAGACGGAGTACCAAGAGACCCAGTACTTC TRBJ2-5 TRBV5-5 - -
CASSPTQGGYTEAFF TGTGCCAGTAGTCCTACACAGGGAGGTTACACTGAAGCTTTCTTT TRBJ1-1 TRBV19 - -
CASSWQGNEKLFF TGTGCCAGCAGTTGGCAGGGGAATGAAAAACTGTTTTTT TRBJ1-4 TRBV6-2/TRBV6-3 - once
CASSPGQNTGELFF TGTGCCAGCAGCCCGGGACAGAACACCGGGGAGCTGTTTTTT TRBJ2-2 TRBV5-4 - -
CATSPDPGQPYEQYF TGTGCCACCAGTCCAGACCCGGGACAGCCCTACGAGCAGTACTTC TRBJ2-7 TRBV15 TRBD1 -
CASSFSRETEAFF TGTGCCAGCAGCTTCTCCAGGGAAACTGAAGCTTTCTTT TRBJ1-1 TRBV7-9 - -
CASRAAEPYEQYF TGTGCCAGCAGGGCGGCGGAGCCCTACGAGCAGTACTTC TRBJ2-7 TRBV28 - -
CASSYGTTTDTQYF TGTGCCAGCAGTTACGGGACTACTACAGATACGCAGTATTTT TRBJ2-3 TRBV6-5 TRBD2 -
CASSFGADGNTIYF TGTGCCAGCAGCTTCGGGGCGGATGGAAACACCATATATTTT TRBJ1-3 TRBV7-8 - -
CASSYRGAYGYTF TGTGCCAGCAGTTACAGGGGCGCCTATGGCTACACCTTC TRBJ1-2 TRBV12-3/TRBV12-4 TRBD1 -
CASSLGTADSNQPQHF TGTGCCAGCAGCTTGGGGACAGCGGATAGCAATCAGCCCCAGCATTTT TRBJ1-5 TRBV7-6 TRBD1 once